These 18 T cell receptor beta chains came from one sample sequenced in a study of blood T cell repertoires in COVID-19. The table came from immunoSEQ multiplex PCR; TCRdb's copy has only in-frame clones and leaves some out. Altogether roughly 200,000 clones are present, roughly nine tenths being singletons, with the ten largest covering just over 2.5%. Material: PBMCs or T cells enriched from blood (not recorded which). These TCRs come from a woman aged 25-40 years who had recovered from COVID-19.

The rearrangement links TRBV18 to TRBJ2-7; 12 bases map to TRBD2. The CDR3 length is 15 residues. Germline V CDR1 and CDR2: KGHSH, LQKENI. V gave up 4 bases and J gave up 1 base; unmatched junction bases: 2. The CDR3 protein is CASSRTSGASYEQYF. The DNA of the CDR3 is TGTGCCAGCTCACGGACTAGCGGGGCGTCCTACGAGCAGTACTTC.

The chain employs TRBV29-1 and TRBJ1-2, with 7 nucleotides matching TRBD1. The CDR3 length is 11 residues. The trim removed 7 bases at V and 6 bases at J, leaving 5 bases unmatched. Germline CDR1 reads SQVTM; CDR2 reads ANQGSEA. CDR3 in amino acids: CSDGGGDGYTF. CDR3 bases: TGCAGCGATGGAGGGGGCGATGGCTACACCTTC.

This clone was recorded a few times. The J gene is TRBJ2-7, the V gene TRBV9; D may be TRBD2 (5 bases). The V and J ends lost 4 bases and 2 bases respectively, with 16 bases between them. Germline V CDR1 and CDR2: SGDLS, YYNGEE. The CDR3 is made up of 15 amino acids. In DNA, the CDR3 is TGTGCCAGCAGCCTGAAAGGAGACGGGACCTACGAGCAGTACTTC. This codes for CASSLKGDGTYEQYF.

This clone came up once. The genes are TRBV4-1 and TRBJ1-4, with TRBD1 matching 7 bases. Germline V gives CDR1 MGHRA, CDR2 YSYEKL. CDR3 length: 15 amino acids. The ends lost 4 bases at V and 3 bases at J; junction bases unmatched: 5. DNA of the CDR3: TGCGCCAGCAGCCGAACCGGGACAGCTAATGAAAAACTGTTTTTT. Translating it yields CASSRTGTANEKLFF.

This rearrangement joins TRBV4-1 to TRBJ2-7; D gene unclear. Germline assignment: CDR1 MGHRA and CDR2 YSYEKL. CDR3 size: 12 residues. Between the trimmed V and J ends, which lost 0 bases and 6 bases, there was a span of 6 bases. The CDR3: CASSQDNGEQYF. CDR3 nucleotide sequence: TGCGCCAGCAGCCAAGATAACGGCGAGCAGTACTTC.

V usage is TRBV10-3 and J usage is TRBJ2-5, with D possibly TRBD1 on 6 matching bases. This CDR3 has 13 amino acids. Germline V gives CDR1 ENHRY, CDR2 SYGVKD. V dropped 5 bases and J dropped 9 bases, with 16 bases sitting between them. CDR3 sequence reads: CAISPAGDTSQYF. CDR3 sequence (DNA): TGTGCCATCAGTCCTGCAGGGGACACCTCCCAGTACTTC.

V and J are TRBV7-3 and TRBJ2-3; 12 nucleotides match TRBD2. The CDR3 has 17 residues. Germline V gene sequence: CDR1 SGHTA, CDR2 FQGTGA. With V trimmed by 5 bases and J by 2 bases, 8 bases remained unmatched. The chain's CDR3 is CASSLGLAGTSTDTQYF. The CDR3 region has the DNA TGTGCCAGCAGCCTAGGACTAGCGGGGACCTCCACAGATACGCAGTATTTT.

The chain recombines TRBV19 with TRBJ1-1; the D gene is possibly TRBD1 (5 bases). The CDR3 spans 12 residues. Trimming shortened V by 5 bases and J by 6 bases, and 10 bases separated the two germline ends. In germline, CDR1 is LNHDA, CDR2 SQIVND (reference sequence). Here the CDR3 reads CASSSGGAEAFF. CDR3 coding DNA: TGTGCCAGTAGTTCCGGAGGGGCTGAAGCTTTCTTT.

The DNA of the CDR3 is TGTGCCAGCAGCGCCCACAGGGGCAATCAGCCCCAGCATTTT. Translation: CASSAHRGNQPQHF. The chain couples TRBV9 to TRBJ1-5; a possible D gene is TRBD1 (6 bases). Per the germline V gene, CDR1 is SGDLS and CDR2 is YYNGEE. The CDR3 spans 14 residues. V dropped 3 bases and J dropped 2 bases, with 9 bases sitting between them.

This chain links TRBV13 with TRBJ2-3; TRBD1 might be the D (6 bases). The CDR3 totals 15 residues. CDR1 is PRHDT and CDR2 is FYEKMQ in the germline V gene (reference sequence). V was cut by 5 bases and J by 3 bases, with 15 bases left in between. CDR3 residues: CASSPSPGATDTQYF. The CDR3 nucleotides are TGTGCCAGCAGCCCGAGCCCAGGGGCAACAGATACGCAGTATTTT.

The chain recombines TRBV27 with TRBJ2-7, with TRBD1 matching over 8 bases. The CDR3 extends over 15 amino acids. Germline CDR1 reads MNHEY; CDR2 reads SMNVEV (reference sequence). Trimming took 4 bases from V and 3 from J; bases not matched to a gene: 8. This CDR3 reads CASSSPRDRRYEQYF. The CDR3 DNA reads TGTGCCAGCAGTTCACCCCGGGACAGGCGCTACGAGCAGTACTTC.

This clone has a single count. The rearrangement links TRBV7-2 to TRBJ1-2; tentative D call: TRBD1 (5 bases). The V end was cut by 2 bases, the J end by 4 bases, with 11 bases between. The germline gives CDR1 SGHTA, CDR2 FQGNSA. The CDR3 spans 14 residues. Here the CDR3 DNA reads TGTGCCAGCAGCTTACCGGTACAGGTCTATGGCTACACCTTC. The encoded protein is CASSLPVQVYGYTF.

The chain joins TRBV5-4 to TRBJ1-6, with a possible D match to TRBD1 (6 bases). Trimming shortened V by 2 bases and J by 7 bases, and 10 bases separated the two germline ends. Germline CDR1 and CDR2: SGHNT and YYREEE (reference sequence). This CDR3 spans 14 amino acids. CDR3 protein: CASSFRDTNSPLHF. CDR3 coding DNA: TGTGCCAGCAGCTTCCGGGACACAAATTCACCCCTCCACTTT.

This sequence joins TRBV9 and TRBJ1-6; 8 nucleotides match TRBD1. The CDR3 loop spans 15 amino acids. Germline loops: CDR1 SGDLS, CDR2 YYNGEE. The trim removed 0 bases at V and 8 bases at J, leaving 4 bases unmatched. CDR3 DNA: TGTGCCAGCAGCGTAGGGGACAGGTCGGATTCACCCCTCCACTTT. Residues: CASSVGDRSDSPLHF.

This chain links TRBV4-1 with TRBJ1-2; possible D gene TRBD1, 5 bases. The CDR3 runs to 14 residues. Germline V lookup: CDR1 MGHRA, CDR2 YSYEKL. V lost 0 bases to trimming and J lost 7 bases, with 12 bases between them. CDR3 in amino acids: CASSQDGRVGGYTF. CDR3 coding DNA: TGCGCCAGCAGCCAAGATGGCAGGGTAGGTGGCTACACCTTC.

The chain combines TRBV15 with TRBJ2-3; D is perhaps TRBD2 (6 bases). Germline assignment: CDR1 LNHNV and CDR2 YYDKDF (reference sequence). This CDR3 has 15 residues. Trimming stripped 5 bases from V and 5 bases from J, with 17 bases between. The CDR3 protein is CATSSQSGGIDTQYF. CDR3 bases: TGTGCCACCAGCTCTCAAAGCGGAGGGATAGATACGCAGTATTTT.

The count of this clone is one. The rearrangement uses TRBV2 and TRBJ2-3, with 11 bases that match TRBD2. V was clipped by 6 bases and J by 4 bases; unmatched bases: 3. Per the germline V gene, CDR1 is SNHLY and CDR2 is FYNNEI. The CDR3 totals 14 residues. The CDR3 bases are TGTGCCAGCAGGCTAGCGGGGGGCCCAGATACGCAGTATTTT. Encoded protein: CASRLAGGPDTQYF.

V gene TRBV5-1 combines with J gene TRBJ2-3; TRBD1 might be the D (5 bases). Germline-derived CDR1 and CDR2 are SGHRS and YFSETQ. V shed 0 bases and J shed 4 bases, with 12 bases lying between them. The CDR3 loop spans 15 amino acids. Here the CDR3 DNA reads TGCGCCAGCAGCTTGGAACAGGCTCGTGCAGATACGCAGTATTTT. Its protein is CASSLEQARADTQYF.